These 3 T cell receptor beta chains were sequenced from one sample in a study of blood T cell repertoires in COVID-19. Only in-frame clones appear in the TCRdb table, and some are missing; sequencing was by immunoSEQ multiplex PCR. The repertoire holds around 500,000 clones, with over 75% as singletons. Specimen: peripheral blood. These receptors were taken from a human donor in a cohort sampled during active COVID-19.

The rearrangement joins TRBV7-2 to TRBJ2-2, with 12 positions matching TRBD2. The germline V gene encodes CDR1 SGHTA and CDR2 FQGNSA. V gave up 5 bases and J gave up 5 bases; unmatched junction bases: 9. This CDR3 comprises 17 residues. CDR3 loop: CASSPRLAGERTGELFF. In DNA, the CDR3 is TGTGCCAGCAGCCCTCGACTAGCGGGAGAACGAACCGGGGAGCTGTTTTTT.

The chain has TRBV28 and TRBJ2-3; TRBD1 matches 10 bases. V shed 6 bases, J shed 3 bases, and the junction held 9 bases outside the gene matches. Germline CDR1 MDHEN, CDR2 SYDVKM. This CDR3 is 16 amino acids long. The CDR3 DNA reads as TGTGCCAGCAGACCCACCGGGACAGGGGTTACAGATACGCAGTATTTT. Protein product: CASRPTGTGVTDTQYF.

The J gene is TRBJ2-7, the V gene TRBV5-1; maybe TRBD1 (5 bases). This CDR3 contains 14 residues. Per the germline V gene, CDR1 is SGHRS and CDR2 is YFSETQ. V shed 0 bases and J shed 3 bases, with 10 bases lying between them. For the CDR3, the DNA is TGCGCCAGCAGCTTGGCAGGGTCCGTCTACGAGCAGTACTTC. Its protein product is CASSLAGSVYEQYF.